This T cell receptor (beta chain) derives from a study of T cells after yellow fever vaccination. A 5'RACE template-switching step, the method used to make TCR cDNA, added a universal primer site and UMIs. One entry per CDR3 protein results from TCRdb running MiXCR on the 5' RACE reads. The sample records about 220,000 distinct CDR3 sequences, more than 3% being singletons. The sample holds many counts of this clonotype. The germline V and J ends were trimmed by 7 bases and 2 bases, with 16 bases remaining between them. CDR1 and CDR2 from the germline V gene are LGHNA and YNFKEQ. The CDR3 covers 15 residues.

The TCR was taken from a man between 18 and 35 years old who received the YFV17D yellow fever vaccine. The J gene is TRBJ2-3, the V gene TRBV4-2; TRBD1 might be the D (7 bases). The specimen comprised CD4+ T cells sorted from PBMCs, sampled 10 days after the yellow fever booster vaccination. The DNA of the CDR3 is TGTGCCAGCACCTCAGGGGGGTACAACACAGATACGCAGTATTTT. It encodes CASTSGGYNTDTQYF.